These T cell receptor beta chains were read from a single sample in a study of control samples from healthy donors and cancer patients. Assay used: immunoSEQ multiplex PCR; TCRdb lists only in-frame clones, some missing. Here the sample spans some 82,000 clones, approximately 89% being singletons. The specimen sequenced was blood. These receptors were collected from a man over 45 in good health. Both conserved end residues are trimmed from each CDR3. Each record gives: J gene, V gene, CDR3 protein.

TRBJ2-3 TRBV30 AWTASELRDTQY
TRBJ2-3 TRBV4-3 ASSQVYERSTDTQY
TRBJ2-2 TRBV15 ATSRDPSGATGELF
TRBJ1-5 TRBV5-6 ASSFGQGNQPQH
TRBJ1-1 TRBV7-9 ASSAGQGWNTEAF
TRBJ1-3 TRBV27 ASRRTGGISGNTIY
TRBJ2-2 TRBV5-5 ASSLAGTTGELF
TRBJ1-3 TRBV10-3 AISDRGPSSGNTIY
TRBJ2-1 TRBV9 ASSVAGLYNEQF
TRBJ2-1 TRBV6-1 ASSDQGLAGVLSSYNEQF
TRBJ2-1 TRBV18 ASSPPGLVNNEQF
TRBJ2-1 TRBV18 ASSPTSGENNEQF
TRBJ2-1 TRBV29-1 SVEPQGEIDNEQF
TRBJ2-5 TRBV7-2 ASSSRVPGGETQY
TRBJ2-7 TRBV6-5 ASSLNGGSEQY
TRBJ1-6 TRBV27 ASKWTGNSPLH
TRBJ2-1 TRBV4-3 ASSPAGLTYNEQF
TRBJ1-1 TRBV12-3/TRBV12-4 ASSWGQGKAF
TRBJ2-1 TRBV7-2 ASSSTWNEQF
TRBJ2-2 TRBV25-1 ASSEEGPVGELF
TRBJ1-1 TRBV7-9 ASSARDGKEAF
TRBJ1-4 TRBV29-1 SVAGKGMATNEKLF
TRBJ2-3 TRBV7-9 ASSFLKLAEKGDTQY
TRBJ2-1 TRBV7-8 ASSFSTGTSGGARYNEQF
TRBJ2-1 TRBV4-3 ASSQELAGGPSYNEQF
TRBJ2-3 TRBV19 ASNEADTQY
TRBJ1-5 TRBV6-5 ASSLYRGDQPQH
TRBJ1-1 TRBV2 ASSETSVNTEAF
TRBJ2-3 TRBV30 AWERGVQSLLADTQY
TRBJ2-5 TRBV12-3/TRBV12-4 ASSPDRWKTQY
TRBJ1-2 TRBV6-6 ASSPTAVYGYT
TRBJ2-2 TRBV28 ASSSTNTGELF
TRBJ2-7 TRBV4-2 ASSQDPTSGKDEQY
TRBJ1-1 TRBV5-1 ASSSGTLGEAF
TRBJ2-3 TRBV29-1 SAQGLARINTDTQY
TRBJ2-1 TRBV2 ASPLPASNNEQF
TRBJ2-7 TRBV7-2 ASSLVLAGAYEQY
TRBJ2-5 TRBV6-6 ASSGGWAGFQETQY
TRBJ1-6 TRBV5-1 ASSLESMGGNSPLH
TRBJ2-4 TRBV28 ASSLGGRGHIQY
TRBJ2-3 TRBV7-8 ASSLMPQGAGATQY